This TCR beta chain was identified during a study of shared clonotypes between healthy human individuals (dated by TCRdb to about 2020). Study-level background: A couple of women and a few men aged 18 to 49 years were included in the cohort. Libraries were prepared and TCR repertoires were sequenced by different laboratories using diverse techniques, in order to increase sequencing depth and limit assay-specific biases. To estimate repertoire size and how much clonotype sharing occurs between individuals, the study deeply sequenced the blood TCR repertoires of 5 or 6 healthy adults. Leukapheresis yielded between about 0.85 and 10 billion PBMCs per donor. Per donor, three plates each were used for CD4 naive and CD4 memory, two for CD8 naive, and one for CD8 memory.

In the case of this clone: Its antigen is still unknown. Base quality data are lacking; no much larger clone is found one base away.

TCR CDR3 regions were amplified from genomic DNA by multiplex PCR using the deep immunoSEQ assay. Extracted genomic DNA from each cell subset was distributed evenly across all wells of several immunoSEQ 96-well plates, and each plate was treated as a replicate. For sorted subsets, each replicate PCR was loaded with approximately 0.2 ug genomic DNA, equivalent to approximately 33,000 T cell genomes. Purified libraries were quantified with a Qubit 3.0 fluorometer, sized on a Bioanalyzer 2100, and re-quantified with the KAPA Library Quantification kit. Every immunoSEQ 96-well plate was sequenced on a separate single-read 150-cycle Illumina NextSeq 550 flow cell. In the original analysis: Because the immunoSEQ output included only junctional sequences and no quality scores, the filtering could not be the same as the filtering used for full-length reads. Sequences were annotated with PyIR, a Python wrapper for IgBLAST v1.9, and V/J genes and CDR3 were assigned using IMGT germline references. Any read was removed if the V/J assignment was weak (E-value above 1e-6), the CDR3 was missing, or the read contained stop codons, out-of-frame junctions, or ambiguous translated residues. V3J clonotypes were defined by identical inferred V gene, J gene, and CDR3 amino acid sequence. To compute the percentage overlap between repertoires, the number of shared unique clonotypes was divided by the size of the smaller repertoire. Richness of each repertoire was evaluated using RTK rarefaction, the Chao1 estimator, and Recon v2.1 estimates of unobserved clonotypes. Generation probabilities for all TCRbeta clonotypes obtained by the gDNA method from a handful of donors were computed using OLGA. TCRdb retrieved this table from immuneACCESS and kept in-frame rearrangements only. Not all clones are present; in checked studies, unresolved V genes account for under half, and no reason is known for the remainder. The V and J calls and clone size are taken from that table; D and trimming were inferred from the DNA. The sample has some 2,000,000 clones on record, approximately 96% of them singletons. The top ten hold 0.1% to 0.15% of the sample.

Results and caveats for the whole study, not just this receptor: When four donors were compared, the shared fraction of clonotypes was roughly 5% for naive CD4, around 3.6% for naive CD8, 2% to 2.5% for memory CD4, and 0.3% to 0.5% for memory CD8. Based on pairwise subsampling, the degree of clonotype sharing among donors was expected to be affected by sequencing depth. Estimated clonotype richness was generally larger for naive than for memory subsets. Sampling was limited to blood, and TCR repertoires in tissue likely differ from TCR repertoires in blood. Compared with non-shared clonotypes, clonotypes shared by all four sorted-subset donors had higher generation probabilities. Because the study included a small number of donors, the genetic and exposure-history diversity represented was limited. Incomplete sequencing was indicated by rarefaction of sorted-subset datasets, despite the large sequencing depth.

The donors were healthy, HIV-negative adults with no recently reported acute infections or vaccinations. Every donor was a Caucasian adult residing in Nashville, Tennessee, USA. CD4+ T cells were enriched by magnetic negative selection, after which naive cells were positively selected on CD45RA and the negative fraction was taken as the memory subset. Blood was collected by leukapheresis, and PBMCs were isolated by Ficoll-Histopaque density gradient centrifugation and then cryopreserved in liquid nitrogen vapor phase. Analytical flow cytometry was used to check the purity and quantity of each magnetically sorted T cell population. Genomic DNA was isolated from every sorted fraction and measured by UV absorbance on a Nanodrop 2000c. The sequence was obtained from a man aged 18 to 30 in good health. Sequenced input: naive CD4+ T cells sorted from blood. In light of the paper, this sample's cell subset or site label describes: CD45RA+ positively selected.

The sequenced DNA is TGTGCCAGCAGCTCTCGACAGGGATCCTACAATGAGCAGTTCTTC. The encoded protein is CASSSRQGSYNEQFF. This receptor chain uses TRBV7-2 and TRBJ2-1; 7 bases in the junction line up with TRBD1. Trimming accounts for 4 bases at V and 1 base at J, while the number of junction bases matched to no gene is 4. Inclusive of the bounding cysteine and phenylalanine, the CDR3 is 15 residues long. Of the read, only the CDR3 DNA is kept; its 45 bases are in frame from base 1. Per the germline V gene, SGHTA is the CDR1 and FQGNSA is the CDR2.